This T cell receptor (beta chain) was recorded in a study of blood T cell repertoires in COVID-19. Study-wide background: Samples taken during acute and convalescent COVID-19 were collected in the United States, Italy and Spain. The analysed material was cDNA or gDNA that came from T cells, B-cell-depleted T cells, or PBMCs.

The CDR3 loop spans 17 amino acids. Between the trimmed V and J ends, which lost 0 bases and 0 bases, there was a span of 11 bases. Germline V CDR1 and CDR2: KGHDR, SFDVKD. This clone was observed a handful of times. The assay was immunoSEQ multiplex PCR, and TCRdb's table has in-frame clones only and misses some. The sample includes 65,000 to 85,000 clones, approximately 89% of them seen just once. The specimen was peripheral blood. The rearrangement uses TRBV24-1 and TRBJ2-1; D remains ambiguous. The TCR originated in a human donor in a cohort sampled during active COVID-19. CDR3 region: CATSDLPIRSSYNEQFF. The CDR3 DNA follows: TGTGCCACCAGTGATTTGCCGATACGCAGCTCCTACAATGAGCAGTTCTTC.